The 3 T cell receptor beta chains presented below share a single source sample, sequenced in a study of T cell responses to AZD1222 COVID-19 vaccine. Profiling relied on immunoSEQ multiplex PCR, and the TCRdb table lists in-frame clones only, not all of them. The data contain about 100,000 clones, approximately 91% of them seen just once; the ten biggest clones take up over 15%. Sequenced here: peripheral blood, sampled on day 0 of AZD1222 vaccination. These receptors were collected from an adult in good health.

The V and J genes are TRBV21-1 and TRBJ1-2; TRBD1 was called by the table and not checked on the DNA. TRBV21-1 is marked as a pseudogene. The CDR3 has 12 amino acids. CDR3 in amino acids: CASSRDRGGYTF. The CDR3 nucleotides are TGTGCCAGCAGCAGGGACAGGGGTGGCTACACCTTC.

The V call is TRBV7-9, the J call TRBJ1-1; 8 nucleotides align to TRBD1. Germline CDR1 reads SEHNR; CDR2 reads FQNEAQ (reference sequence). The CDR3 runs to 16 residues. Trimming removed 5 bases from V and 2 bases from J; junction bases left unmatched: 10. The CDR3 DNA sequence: TGTGCCAGCAGCCGACCGGGACAGGCAAAAAACACTGAAGCTTTCTTT. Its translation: CASSRPGQAKNTEAFF. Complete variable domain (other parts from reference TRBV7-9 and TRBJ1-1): DTGVSQNPRHKITKRGQNVTFRCDPISEHNRLYWYRQTLGQGPEFLTYFQNEAQLEKSRLLSDRFSAERPKGSFSTLEIQRTEQGDSAMYLCASSRPGQAKNTEAFFGQGTRLTVV.

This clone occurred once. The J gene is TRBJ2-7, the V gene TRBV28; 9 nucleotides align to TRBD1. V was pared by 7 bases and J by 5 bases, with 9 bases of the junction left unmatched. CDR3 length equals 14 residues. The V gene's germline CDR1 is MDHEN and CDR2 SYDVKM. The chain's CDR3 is CASTDGQGFHEQYF. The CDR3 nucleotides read TGTGCCAGCACCGACGGACAGGGGTTCCACGAGCAGTACTTC.